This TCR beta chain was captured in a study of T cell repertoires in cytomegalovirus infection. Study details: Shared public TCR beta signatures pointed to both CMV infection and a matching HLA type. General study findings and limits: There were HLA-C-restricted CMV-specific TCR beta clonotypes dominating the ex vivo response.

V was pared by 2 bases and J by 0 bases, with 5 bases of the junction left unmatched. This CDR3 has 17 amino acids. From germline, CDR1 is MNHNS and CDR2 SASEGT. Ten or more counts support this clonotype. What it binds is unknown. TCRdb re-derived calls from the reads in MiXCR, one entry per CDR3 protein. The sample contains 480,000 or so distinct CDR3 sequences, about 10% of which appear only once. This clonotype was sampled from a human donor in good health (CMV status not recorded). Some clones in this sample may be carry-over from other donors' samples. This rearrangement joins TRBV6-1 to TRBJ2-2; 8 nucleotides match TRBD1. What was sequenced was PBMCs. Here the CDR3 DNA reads TGTGCCAGCAGTGAACCTACAGGGGGACCGAACACCGGGGAGCTGTTTTTT. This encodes CASSEPTGGPNTGELFF.